This TCR beta chain originates from a study of spatial heterogeneity in lung cancer. The overall study: Sequence detection consistently recorded a greater number of beta-chain than alpha-chain sequences.

In TCRdb, the 5' RACE reads were re-called with MiXCR into one record per CDR3 protein. The sample records some 29,000 distinct CDR3 sequences, 8.4% being singletons. Deletions cut 3 bases from V and 5 bases from J, with 12 bases between. This CDR3 has 13 amino acids. Germline CDR1 DFQATT, CDR2 SNEGSKA (reference sequence). Stated time point: sample taken at primary tumor resection. No cell sorting; template was whole RNA from tumor, lung tissue or PBMC. The donor population consisted of 72 patients with untreated, early-stage non-small cell lung cancer. The clonotype was recovered from a female donor with early-stage non-small cell lung cancer. Sample: PBMCs, taken at surgery. This chain uses TRBV20-1 with TRBJ2-3, with a tentative D call TRBD2 (6 bases). The CDR3 reads CSASPSGQDTQYF. In DNA, the CDR3 is TGCAGTGCTAGTCCCAGCGGGCAAGATACGCAGTATTTT.